The sequence of this T cell receptor beta chain was determined in a study of cytotoxic CD8 clonotypes in ibrutinib-treated CLL. The length of the CDR3 is 15 residues. Per germline, CDR1 SGHTS and CDR2 YDEGEE. V shed 7 bases and J shed 14 bases, with 28 bases lying between them. As concerns this clone: Its antigen is as yet unknown.

Points from the study as a whole: A rise in clonality was seen at ibrutinib response, and a fall back toward baseline was seen at progression.

The method was immunoSEQ multiplex PCR; TCRdb's version includes in-frame clones alone and lacks a portion of them. The data hold roughly 250,000 clones, with 70% observed a single time. This TCR was recovered from a human donor with chronic lymphocytic leukemia. This material consisted of PBMCs, taken after 24 months of ibrutinib treatment. The V gene is TRBV5-8, the J gene TRBJ2-1; no firm D call. CDR3 sequence reads: CASPLPRLRLLGKFF. The CDR3 DNA reads TGTGCCAGCCCTCTTCCCAGACTCAGGCTCCTAGGAAAGTTCTTC.